Sequencing of this TCR beta chain was carried out in a study of blood T cell repertoires in COVID-19. The overall study: Samples of COVID-19 (acute and convalescent) were obtained from the United States, Italy and Spain. From T cells, B-cell-depleted T cells, or PBMCs came the material, which was cDNA or gDNA.

In the original workflow: Nucleated cell number was recorded as an estimate derived from reference gene primer amplification. Generated by immunoSEQ multiplex PCR, the TCRdb table keeps only in-frame clones and is missing some. Clone size and V and J calls were adopted from that table, with D and trimming inferred from the DNA. The sample holds some 210,000 clones, approximately 80% seen once. V was pared by 2 bases and J by 1 base, with 11 bases between. This CDR3 has 15 residues. Germline V lookup: CDR1 PRHDT, CDR2 FYEKMQ (reference sequence). The sample comprised PBMCs or T cells enriched from blood (not recorded which). The chain joins TRBV13 to TRBJ1-2, with D possibly being TRBD1 (5 bases). The TCR sequence derives from a woman in her 50s with acute COVID-19. CDR3 sequence (DNA): TGTGCCAGCAGCTTATCAGTGCAGGGTAACTATGGCTACACCTTC. Amino acids: CASSLSVQGNYGYTF.